The clone carrying this T cell receptor (beta chain) occurred many times. Investigators excluded patients with uncontrolled infection, other autoimmune disease, pregnancy or lactation. Blood was drawn at first hyperthyroidism diagnosis, before any ophthalmopathy symptoms. Trimming took 6 bases from V and 5 from J, leaving 14 bases between them. CDR3 length equals 14 residues. The record originates from a study of T cells in Graves' hyperthyroidism and ophthalmopathy. The CDR3 regions of TCR beta were amplified from RNA transcripts. A first-round RT-PCR of the TCR CDR3 used the HTBI primer set. TCRdb independently ran MiXCR on the multiplex PCR reads; one entry per CDR3 protein. The sample contains fewer than 500,000 distinct CDR3 sequences, 13% of which appear only once.

The chain recombines TRBV12-3 or TRBV12-4 with TRBJ2-1; D unclear. Sequenced material: blood. The sequence was obtained from a man aged 30 to 45 with Graves' hyperthyroidism that later progressed to Graves' ophthalmopathy. The CDR3 DNA sequence: TGTGCCAGCAGGCCGGGCCCCAATCACAATGAGCAGTTCTTC. It yields the protein CASRPGPNHNEQFF.